One sample yielded the 31 T cell receptor beta chains listed below, sequenced in a study of blood T cell repertoires in COVID-19. TCRdb's table, derived via immunoSEQ multiplex PCR, lists solely in-frame clones and lacks some. This table has some 330,000 clones, 92% appearing once. The sequenced material came from PBMCs or T cells enriched from blood (not recorded which). These receptors were taken from a woman aged 25 to 39 who had recovered from COVID-19.

V gene TRBV28 combines with J gene TRBJ2-1; 10 bases fit TRBD2. This CDR3 is built from 16 residues. V trimming: 6 bases; J trimming: 4 bases; junction bases outside the gene matches: 9. Germline lookup yields CDR1 MDHEN and CDR2 SYDVKM. CDR3 sequence reads: CASSSAQRGGYNEQFF. In nucleotides, the CDR3 is TGTGCCAGCAGCTCCGCCCAGCGGGGGGGATACAATGAGCAGTTCTTC.

This chain connects TRBV7-3 to TRBJ2-7, with 9 bases fitting TRBD2. Germline V lookup: CDR1 SGHTA, CDR2 FQGTGA. The CDR3 has 15 amino acids. Germline trimming cut 3 bases from V and 2 bases from J; bases unmatched to any gene: 5. As DNA, the CDR3 is TGTGCCAGCAGCTTCCGAGCGGGAGGCCCCTACGAGCAGTACTTC. It is translated as CASSFRAGGPYEQYF. Full variable domain (missing parts from reference TRBV7-3 and TRBJ2-7): GAGVSQTPSNKVTEKGKYVELRCDPISGHTALYWYRQSLGQGPEFLIYFQGTGAADDSGLPNDRFFAVRPEGSVSTLKIQRTERGDSAVYLCASSFRAGGPYEQYFGPGTRLTVT.

CDR3: CASSLSDSFFGELFF. DNA for the CDR3: TGTGCCAGCAGCTTAAGCGACAGTTTTTTTGGGGAGCTGTTTTTT. The chain joins TRBV7-6 to TRBJ2-2, with a possible D match to TRBD1 (5 bases). CDR3 length: 15 residues. Looked up from germline, CDR1 is SGHVS and CDR2 is FNYEAQ. Trimming took off 2 bases at V and 8 bases at J, with 15 bases between the two ends.

CDR3 sequence reads: CASSQGSGGTSYEQYF. Here the CDR3 DNA reads TGCGCCAGCAGCCAAGGTAGCGGGGGGACCTCCTACGAGCAGTACTTC. The rearrangement uses TRBV4-1 and TRBJ2-7; TRBD2 agrees at 10 bases. Per germline, CDR1 MGHRA and CDR2 YSYEKL. With 1 base clipped from V and 0 bases from J, the junction kept 3 bases outside the gene matches. The CDR3 totals 16 residues.

The chain uses TRBV9 and TRBJ2-3; 10 bases fit TRBD2. V trimming: 3 bases; J trimming: 8 bases; junction bases outside the gene matches: 6. The CDR3 runs 14 residues. Germline assignment: CDR1 SGDLS and CDR2 YYNGEE. The CDR3 coding sequence is TGTGCCAGCAGCGCTACGTTAGCGGGGGGTACGCAGTATTTT. Translating gives CASSATLAGGTQYF. Using reference TRBV9 and TRBJ2-3 for the parts outside the CDR3, the full variable domain is DSGVTQTPKHLITATGQRVTLRCSPRSGDLSVYWYQQSLDQGLQFLIQYYNGEERAKGNILERFSAQQFPDLHSELNLSSLELGDSALYFCASSATLAGGTQYFGPGTRLTVL.

The V gene is TRBV6-1, the J gene TRBJ1-4; no clear D gene. The CDR3 covers 14 residues. V shed 2 bases and J shed 8 bases, with 12 bases lying between them. In germline, CDR1 is MNHNS, CDR2 SASEGT. The CDR3 reads CASSETTLFEKLFF. CDR3 nucleotides: TGTGCCAGCAGTGAAACAACATTGTTCGAAAAACTGTTTTTT.

The chain combines TRBV4-1 with TRBJ2-5; D is unclear. The V end was cut by 0 bases, the J end by 1 base, with 9 bases between. The length of the CDR3 is 15 residues. CDR1 is MGHRA and CDR2 is YSYEKL in the germline V gene. CDR3 protein: CASSQDRNSQETQYF. The CDR3 bases are TGCGCCAGCAGCCAAGATAGGAACAGCCAAGAGACCCAGTACTTC.

The chain recombines TRBV18 with TRBJ2-7; 8 bases map to TRBD1. CDR1 is KGHSH and CDR2 is LQKENI in the germline V gene. V lost 5 bases and J lost 3; bases outside the gene matches: 12. CDR3 size: 16 residues. The CDR3 nucleotides read TGTGCCAGCTCAACAACGGACAGGGAGGAAATCTACGAGCAGTACTTC. Translating gives CASSTTDREEIYEQYF.

CDR3 protein: CASRYPGQGNDEQFF. The CDR3 region has the DNA TGTGCCAGCAGGTACCCGGGACAGGGTAATGATGAGCAGTTCTTC. The chain links TRBV6-5 to TRBJ2-1; 9 nucleotides line up with TRBD1. Germline V gene data show CDR1 as MNHEY and CDR2 as SVGAGI. This CDR3 has 15 amino acids. Trimming at V came to 6 bases and at J to 8 bases, leaving 11 bases not matched to a gene.

In DNA, the CDR3 is TGTGCCAGCAGATCAGGGATGAACACTGAAGCTTTCTTT. It codes for CASRSGMNTEAFF. The V and J genes are TRBV28 and TRBJ1-1, with D perhaps matching TRBD1 (5 bases). CDR3 size: 13 residues. In germline, CDR1 is MDHEN, CDR2 SYDVKM. V lost 6 bases and J 0 bases, leaving 8 bases between the germline ends.

The rearrangement links TRBV5-1 to TRBJ2-7; TRBD2 agrees at 7 bases. Germline V gene sequence: CDR1 SGHRS, CDR2 YFSETQ. V lost 0 bases and J lost 3; bases outside the gene matches: 3. The CDR3 is 14 residues long. The CDR3, as DNA: TGCGCCAGCAGCTTGGGTTCGGGAGGCTACGAGCAGTACTTC. This codes for CASSLGSGGYEQYF.

This clone was seen only once. The J gene is TRBJ1-2, the V gene TRBV6-5; unclear D gene. V was cut by 6 bases and J by 2 bases, with 4 bases left in between. The CDR3 spans 11 residues. Looked up from germline, CDR1 is MNHEY and CDR2 is SVGAGI. This CDR3 reads CASRSNYGYTF. Written as DNA, the CDR3 is TGTGCCAGCAGATCAAACTATGGCTACACCTTC.

The chain is built from TRBV5-6 and TRBJ2-5, with D unresolved. This CDR3 region has 14 residues. From germline, CDR1 is SGHDT and CDR2 YYEEEE. The V and J ends lost 4 bases and 3 bases respectively, with 13 bases between them. Here the CDR3 reads CASSPLGTEETQYF. The CDR3 region has the DNA TGTGCCAGCAGCCCTCTAGGCACGGAAGAGACCCAGTACTTC.

The chain recombines TRBV9 with TRBJ2-1, with a tentative D call TRBD1 (6 bases). V was clipped by 3 bases and J by 1 base, with 14 bases between them. Germline CDR1 and CDR2: SGDLS and YYNGEE. This CDR3 has 16 amino acids. In DNA, the CDR3 is TGTGCCAGCAGCGGAGGGGGAATTGGATCCTACAATGAGCAGTTCTTC. Protein sequence: CASSGGGIGSYNEQFF.

The V and J genes are TRBV6-2 or TRBV6-3 and TRBJ1-5; 9 bases line up with TRBD1. V lost 4 bases to trimming and J lost 8 bases; unmatched junction nucleotides: 9. Germline V lookup: CDR1 MNHEY, CDR2 SVGEGT. CDR3 size: 15 residues. The CDR3 DNA sequence: TGTGCCAGCAGTTCCCACGGGACAGGGTTTGAGCCCCAGCATTTT. This gives the protein CASSSHGTGFEPQHF.

The chain uses TRBV7-6 and TRBJ2-1, with 8 bases aligning to TRBD2. This CDR3 comprises 16 residues. Germline loops: CDR1 SGHVS, CDR2 FNYEAQ. V was pared by 1 base and J by 4 bases, with 6 bases of the junction left unmatched. CDR3 bases: TGTGCCAGCAGCTTAGGGGTAGCGGGGAAGTACAATGAGCAGTTCTTC. Translated, it gives CASSLGVAGKYNEQFF.

The chain employs TRBV28 and TRBJ1-1, with unresolved D. Per germline, CDR1 MDHEN and CDR2 SYDVKM. The ends were cut back, 3 bases at V and 0 bases at J, with 14 bases in the middle. This CDR3 spans 16 amino acids. The CDR3 loop is CASSLGSVGMNTEAFF. DNA for the CDR3: TGTGCCAGCAGTTTGGGGTCAGTCGGGATGAACACTGAAGCTTTCTTT.

V is TRBV6-5 and J is TRBJ1-5; no definite D call. The CDR3 runs 13 residues. Trimming removed 4 bases from V and 7 bases from J, with 11 bases in between. Germline assignment: CDR1 MNHEY and CDR2 SVGAGI. CDR3 protein: CASSSTERQPQHF. CDR3 nucleotides: TGTGCCAGCAGTTCTACTGAACGACAGCCCCAGCATTTT.

Only one count was recorded for this clone. CDR3: CATSDISGYDTGELFF. For the CDR3, the DNA is TGTGCCACCAGTGACATTAGCGGGTATGACACCGGGGAGCTGTTTTTT. The chain is built from TRBV24-1 and TRBJ2-2, with TRBD2 matching over 7 bases. Trimming removed 4 bases from V and 3 bases from J; junction bases left unmatched: 7. This CDR3 region has 16 residues. CDR1 is KGHDR, CDR2 SFDVKD, per germline.

The V and J genes are TRBV30 and TRBJ1-5; no definite D call. The CDR3 has 15 residues. V lost 0 bases to trimming and J lost 1 base, with 10 bases between them. CDR1 is GTSNPN and CDR2 is SVGIG in the germline V gene (reference sequence). CDR3 amino acids: CAWSVKGGSNQPQHF. CDR3 DNA sequence: TGTGCCTGGAGTGTTAAAGGAGGGAGCAATCAGCCCCAGCATTTT.

The chain carries TRBV7-8 and TRBJ2-7; D unclear. With 2 bases removed from V and 7 bases from J, the gap between germline ends came to 12 bases. Germline CDR1 and CDR2: SGHVS and FQNEAQ. The CDR3 loop spans 13 amino acids. The CDR3 here is CASSLQALWEQYF. As DNA, the CDR3 is TGTGCCAGCAGCTTACAGGCCCTCTGGGAGCAGTACTTC. The full variable domain, with the rest looked up from reference TRBV7-8 and TRBJ2-7, is GAGVSQSPRYKVAKRGQDVALRCDPISGHVSLFWYQQALGQGPEFLTYFQNEAQLDKSGLPSDRFFAERPEGSVSTLKIQRTQQEDSAVYLCASSLQALWEQYFGPGTRLTVT.

This chain joins TRBV11-3 and TRBJ2-1; 7 nucleotides line up with TRBD1. The CDR3 consists of 15 residues. Germline V gene data show CDR1 as SGHNT and CDR2 as YENEEA. V shed 3 bases and J 0 bases; nucleotides not matched to a gene: 2. The CDR3 is CASSLTGSSYNEQFF. The CDR3 bases are TGTGCCAGCAGCTTGACAGGGAGCTCCTACAATGAGCAGTTCTTC.

This clone was seen just once. The V call is TRBV28, the J call TRBJ2-1; 16 bases match TRBD2. V shed 6 bases, J shed 0 bases, and the junction held 5 bases outside the gene matches. CDR1 and CDR2 from the germline V gene are MDHEN and SYDVKM. There are 18 residues in the CDR3. The CDR3 here is CASRPGLAGGTSYNEQFF. The CDR3 nucleotides read TGTGCCAGCAGGCCGGGACTAGCGGGAGGGACCTCCTACAATGAGCAGTTCTTC. Full variable domain (outside the CDR3, taken from reference TRBV28 and TRBJ2-1): DVKVTQSSRYLVKRTGEKVFLECVQDMDHENMFWYRQDPGLGLRLIYFSYDVKMKEKGDIPEGYSVSREKKERFSLILESASTNQTSMYLCASRPGLAGGTSYNEQFFGPGTRLTVL.

This chain connects TRBV4-3 to TRBJ2-7; D is perhaps TRBD2 (5 bases). Germline V lookup: CDR1 LGHNA, CDR2 YSLEER. Trimming removed 1 base from V and 4 bases from J, with 8 bases in between. This CDR3 comprises 13 residues. The CDR3 DNA reads as TGCGCCAGCAGCCAAGCGACTACATACGAGCAGTACTTC. It is translated as CASSQATTYEQYF.

The chain uses TRBV27 and TRBJ1-4, with TRBD1 as a possible D gene (6 bases). Trimming removed 5 bases at V and 0 bases at J, with 10 bases between. The CDR3 has 15 amino acids. Looked up from germline, CDR1 is MNHEY and CDR2 is SMNVEV (reference sequence). CDR3 in amino acids: CASSRRTATNEKLFF. For the CDR3, the DNA is TGTGCCAGCAGTCGCCGGACAGCAACTAATGAAAAACTGTTTTTT.

This chain uses TRBV19 with TRBJ2-1, with 8 bases identical to TRBD2. Per the germline V gene, CDR1 is LNHDA and CDR2 is SQIVND (reference sequence). This CDR3 region has 13 residues. The V gene end was trimmed by 9 bases and the J gene end by 4 bases; junction bases not matched to a gene: 5. This CDR3 is CASGRGEYNEQFF. For the CDR3, the DNA is TGTGCCAGCGGGAGGGGGGAATACAATGAGCAGTTCTTC.

V and J are TRBV28 and TRBJ1-5; D is possibly TRBD1 (6 bases). The CDR3 is 15 residues long. V shed 6 bases and J shed 2 bases, with 14 bases lying between them. Germline V gene lookup returns CDR1 MDHEN and CDR2 SYDVKM. The CDR3 protein is CASRLGRGGNQPQHF. The DNA for the CDR3 is TGTGCCAGCAGGCTGGGGAGGGGGGGCAATCAGCCCCAGCATTTT. Supplemented by reference TRBV28 and TRBJ1-5, the full variable domain reads DVKVTQSSRYLVKRTGEKVFLECVQDMDHENMFWYRQDPGLGLRLIYFSYDVKMKEKGDIPEGYSVSREKKERFSLILESASTNQTSMYLCASRLGRGGNQPQHFGDGTRLSIL.

The genes are TRBV10-3 and TRBJ2-1; tentatively, D is TRBD2 (7 bases). V was clipped by 6 bases and J by 7 bases, with 16 bases between them. CDR3 length: 14 residues. The V gene's germline CDR1 is ENHRY and CDR2 SYGVKD. The CDR3 reads CAIRDLGGGNEQFF. CDR3 bases: TGTGCCATCAGGGACCTAGGGGGGGGGAATGAGCAGTTCTTC.

This chain uses TRBV10-3 with TRBJ2-3, with D possibly being TRBD2 (7 bases). CDR1 is ENHRY and CDR2 is SYGVKD in the germline V gene. The V gene lost 4 bases and the J gene lost 6 bases, with 17 bases spanning the gap. The CDR3 loop spans 15 amino acids. The CDR3 nucleotides are TGTGCCATCAGTGGCGGGCGGGAGCAGGGGGATACGCAGTATTTT. Its translation: CAISGGREQGDTQYF.

This chain connects TRBV21-1 to TRBJ1-2. TRBV21-1 is recorded as a pseudogene. CDR3 length: 12 residues. The CDR3 region has the DNA TGTGCCACCCTAGCGAGGGCGCGCGGCTACACCTTC. It codes for CATLARARGYTF.

This clone was observed a few times. The chain has TRBV19 and TRBJ1-5; D is uncertain. V lost 3 bases and J 4 bases, leaving 10 bases between the germline ends. The CDR3 spans 14 residues. CDR1 and CDR2 (germline): LNHDA, SQIVND (reference sequence). This CDR3 is CASSINNLNQPQHF. The DNA for the CDR3 is TGTGCCAGTAGTATTAATAATCTTAATCAGCCCCAGCATTTT.